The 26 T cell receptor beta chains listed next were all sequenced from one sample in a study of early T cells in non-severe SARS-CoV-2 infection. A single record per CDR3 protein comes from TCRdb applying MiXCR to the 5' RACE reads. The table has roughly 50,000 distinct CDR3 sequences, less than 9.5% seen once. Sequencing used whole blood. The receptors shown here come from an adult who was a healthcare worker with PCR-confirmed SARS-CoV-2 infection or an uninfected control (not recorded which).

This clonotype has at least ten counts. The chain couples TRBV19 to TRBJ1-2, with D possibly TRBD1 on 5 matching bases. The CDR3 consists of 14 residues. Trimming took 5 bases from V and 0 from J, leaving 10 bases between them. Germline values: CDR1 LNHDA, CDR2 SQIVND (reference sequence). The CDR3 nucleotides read TGTGCCAGTAGTTATTGGGGGTCTAACTATGGCTACACCTTC. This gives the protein CASSYWGSNYGYTF. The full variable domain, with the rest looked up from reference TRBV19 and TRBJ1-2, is DGGITQSPKYLFRKEGQNVTLSCEQNLNHDAMYWYRQDPGQGLRLIYYSQIVNDFQKGDIAEGYSVSREKKESFPLTVTSAQKNPTAFYLCASSYWGSNYGYTFGSGTRLTVV.

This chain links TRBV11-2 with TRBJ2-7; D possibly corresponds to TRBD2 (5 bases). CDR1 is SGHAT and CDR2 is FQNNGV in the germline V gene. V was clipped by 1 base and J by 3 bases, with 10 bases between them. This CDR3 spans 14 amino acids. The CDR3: CASSLVGDVYEQYF. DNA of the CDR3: TGTGCCAGCAGCTTAGTCGGGGATGTCTACGAGCAGTACTTC.

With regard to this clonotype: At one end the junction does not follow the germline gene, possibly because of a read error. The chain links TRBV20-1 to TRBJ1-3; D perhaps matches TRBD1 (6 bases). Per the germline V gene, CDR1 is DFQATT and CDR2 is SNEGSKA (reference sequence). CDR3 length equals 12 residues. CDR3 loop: CSARSPGGGSHF. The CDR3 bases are TGCAGTGCTAGATCCCCGGGAGGGGGATCTCATTTT.

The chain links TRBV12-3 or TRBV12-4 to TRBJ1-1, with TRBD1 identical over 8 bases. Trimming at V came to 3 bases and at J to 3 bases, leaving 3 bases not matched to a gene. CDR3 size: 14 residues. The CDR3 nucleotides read TGTGCCAGCAGTTTCCTGGACAGGGACACTGAAGCTTTCTTT. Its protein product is CASSFLDRDTEAFF.

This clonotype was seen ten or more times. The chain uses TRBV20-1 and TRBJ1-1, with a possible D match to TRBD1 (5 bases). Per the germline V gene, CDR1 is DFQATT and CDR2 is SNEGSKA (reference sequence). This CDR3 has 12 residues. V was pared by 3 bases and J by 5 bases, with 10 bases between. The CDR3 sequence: CSASPGLTEAFF. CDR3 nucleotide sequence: TGCAGTGCTAGTCCAGGGCTAACTGAAGCTTTCTTT.

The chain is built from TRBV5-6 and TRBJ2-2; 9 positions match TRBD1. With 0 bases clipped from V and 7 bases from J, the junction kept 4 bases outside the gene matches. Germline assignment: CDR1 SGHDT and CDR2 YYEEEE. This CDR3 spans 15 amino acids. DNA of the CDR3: TGTGCCAGCAGCTTGGACAGGGGGCGCTTCGGGGAGCTGTTTTTT. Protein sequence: CASSLDRGRFGELFF.

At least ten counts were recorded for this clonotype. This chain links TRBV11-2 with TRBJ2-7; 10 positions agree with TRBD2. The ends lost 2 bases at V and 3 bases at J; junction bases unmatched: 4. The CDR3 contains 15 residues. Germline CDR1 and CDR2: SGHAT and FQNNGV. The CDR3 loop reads CASSLTSGEIYEQYF. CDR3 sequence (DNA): TGTGCCAGCAGCTTAACTAGCGGGGAAATCTACGAGCAGTACTTC.

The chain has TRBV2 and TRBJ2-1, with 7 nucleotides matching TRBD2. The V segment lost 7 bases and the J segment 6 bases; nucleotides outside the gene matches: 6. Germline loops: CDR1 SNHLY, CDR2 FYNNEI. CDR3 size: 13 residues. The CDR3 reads CASTAGWGNEQFF. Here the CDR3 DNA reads TGTGCCAGCACAGCGGGATGGGGCAATGAGCAGTTCTTC.

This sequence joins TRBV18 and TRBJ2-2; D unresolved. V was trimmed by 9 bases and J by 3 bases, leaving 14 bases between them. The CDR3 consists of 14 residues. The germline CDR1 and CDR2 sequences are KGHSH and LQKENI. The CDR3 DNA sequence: TGTGCCAGTAAAAGCAGGACCGACACCGGGGAGCTGTTTTTT. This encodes CASKSRTDTGELFF.

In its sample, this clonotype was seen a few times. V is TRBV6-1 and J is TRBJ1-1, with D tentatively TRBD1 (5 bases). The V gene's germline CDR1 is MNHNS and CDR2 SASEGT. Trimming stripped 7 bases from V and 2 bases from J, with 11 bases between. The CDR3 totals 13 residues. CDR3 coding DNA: TGTGCCAGCACGGCACAGGTCAACACTGAAGCTTTCTTT. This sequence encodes CASTAQVNTEAFF.

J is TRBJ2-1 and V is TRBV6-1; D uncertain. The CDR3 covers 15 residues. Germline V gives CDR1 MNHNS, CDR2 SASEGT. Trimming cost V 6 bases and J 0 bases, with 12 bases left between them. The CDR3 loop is CASRGDVSSYNEQFF. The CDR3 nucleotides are TGTGCCAGCAGAGGCGACGTGAGCTCCTACAATGAGCAGTTCTTC.

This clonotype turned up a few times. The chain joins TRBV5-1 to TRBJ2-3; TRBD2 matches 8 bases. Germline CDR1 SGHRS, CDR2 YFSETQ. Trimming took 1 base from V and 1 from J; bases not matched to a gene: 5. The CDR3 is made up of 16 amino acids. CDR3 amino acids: CASSLRGGPGTDTQYF. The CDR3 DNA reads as TGCGCCAGCAGCTTGCGGGGGGGCCCCGGCACAGATACGCAGTATTTT. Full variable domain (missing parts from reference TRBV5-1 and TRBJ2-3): KAGVTQTPRYLIKTRGQQVTLSCSPISGHRSVSWYQQTPGQGLQFLFEYFSETQRNKGNFPGRFSGRQFSNSRSEMNVSTLELGDSALYLCASSLRGGPGTDTQYFGPGTRLTVL.

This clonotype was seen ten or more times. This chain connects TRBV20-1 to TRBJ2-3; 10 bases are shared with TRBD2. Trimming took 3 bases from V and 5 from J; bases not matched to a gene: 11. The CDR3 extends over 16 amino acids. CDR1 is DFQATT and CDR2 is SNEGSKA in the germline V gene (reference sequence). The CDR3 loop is CSARTPGLAGVDTQYF. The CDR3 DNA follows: TGCAGTGCTAGGACTCCCGGGCTAGCGGGGGTAGATACGCAGTATTTT.

CDR3 residues: CASSPPGGPDTGELFF. CDR3 coding DNA: TGTGCCAGCTCACCGCCCGGGGGGCCCGACACCGGGGAGCTGTTTTTT. The rearrangement joins TRBV18 to TRBJ2-2; perhaps TRBD2 as D (7 bases). Trimming took 3 bases from V and 3 from J, leaving 14 bases between them. Germline V gene lookup returns CDR1 KGHSH and CDR2 LQKENI. The CDR3 runs 16 residues.

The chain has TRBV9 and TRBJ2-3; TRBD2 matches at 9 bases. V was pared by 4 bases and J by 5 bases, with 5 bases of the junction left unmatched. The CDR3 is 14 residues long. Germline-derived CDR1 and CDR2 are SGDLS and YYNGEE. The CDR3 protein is CASSSQREEDTQYF. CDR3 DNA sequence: TGTGCCAGCAGCAGCCAGCGGGAGGAAGATACGCAGTATTTT.

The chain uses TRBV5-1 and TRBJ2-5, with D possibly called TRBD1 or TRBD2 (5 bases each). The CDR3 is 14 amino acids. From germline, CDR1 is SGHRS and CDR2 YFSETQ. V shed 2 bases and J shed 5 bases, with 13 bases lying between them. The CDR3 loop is CASSFSLGTETQYF. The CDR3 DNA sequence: TGCGCCAGCAGCTTCTCCCTGGGGACGGAGACCCAGTACTTC.

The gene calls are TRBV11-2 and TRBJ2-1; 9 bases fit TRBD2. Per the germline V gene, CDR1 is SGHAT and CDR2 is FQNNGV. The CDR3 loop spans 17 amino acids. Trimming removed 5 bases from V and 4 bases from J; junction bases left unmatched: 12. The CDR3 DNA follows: TGTGCCAGCAGCCGACCCCCTGCTAGCGGGGCTTACAATGAGCAGTTCTTC. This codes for CASSRPPASGAYNEQFF.

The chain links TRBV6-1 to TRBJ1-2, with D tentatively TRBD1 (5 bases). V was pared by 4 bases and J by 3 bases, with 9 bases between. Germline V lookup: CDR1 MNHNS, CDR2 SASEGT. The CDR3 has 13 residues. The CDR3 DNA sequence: TGTGCCAGCAGTGTGGGACGTGACTATGGCTACACCTTC. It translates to CASSVGRDYGYTF.

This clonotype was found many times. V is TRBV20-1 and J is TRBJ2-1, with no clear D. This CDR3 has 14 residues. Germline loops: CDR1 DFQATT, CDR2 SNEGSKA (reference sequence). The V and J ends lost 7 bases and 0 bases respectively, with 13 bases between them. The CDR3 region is CSVRRQSSYNEQFF. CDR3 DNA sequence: TGCAGTGTCAGGCGGCAGAGCTCCTACAATGAGCAGTTCTTC.

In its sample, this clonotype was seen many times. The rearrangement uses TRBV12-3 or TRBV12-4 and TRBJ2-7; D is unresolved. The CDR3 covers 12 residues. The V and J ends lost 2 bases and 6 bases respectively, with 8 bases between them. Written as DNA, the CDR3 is TGTGCCAGCAGTTTAATGGGGTCCGAGCAGTACTTC. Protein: CASSLMGSEQYF.

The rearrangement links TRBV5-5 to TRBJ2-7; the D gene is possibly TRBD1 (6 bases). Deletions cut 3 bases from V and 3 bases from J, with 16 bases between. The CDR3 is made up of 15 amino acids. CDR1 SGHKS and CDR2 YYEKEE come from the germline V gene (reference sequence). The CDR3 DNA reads TGTGCCAGCAGCTCCGAGGTTATAGGGGGCTACGAGCAGTACTTC. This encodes CASSSEVIGGYEQYF.

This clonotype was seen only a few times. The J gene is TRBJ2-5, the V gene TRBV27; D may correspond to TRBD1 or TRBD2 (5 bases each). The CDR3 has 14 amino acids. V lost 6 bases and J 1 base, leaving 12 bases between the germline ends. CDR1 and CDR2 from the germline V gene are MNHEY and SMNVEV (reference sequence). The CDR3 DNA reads TGTGCCAGCAGCTCCGGGGCTCCCCAAGAGACCCAGTACTTC. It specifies CASSSGAPQETQYF.

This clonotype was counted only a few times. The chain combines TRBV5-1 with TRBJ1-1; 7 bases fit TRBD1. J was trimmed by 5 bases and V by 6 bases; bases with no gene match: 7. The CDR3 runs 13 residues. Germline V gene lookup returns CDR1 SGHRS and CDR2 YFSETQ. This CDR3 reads CASTGTRGTEAFF. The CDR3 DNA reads TGCGCCAGCACAGGTACCAGGGGGACTGAAGCTTTCTTT.

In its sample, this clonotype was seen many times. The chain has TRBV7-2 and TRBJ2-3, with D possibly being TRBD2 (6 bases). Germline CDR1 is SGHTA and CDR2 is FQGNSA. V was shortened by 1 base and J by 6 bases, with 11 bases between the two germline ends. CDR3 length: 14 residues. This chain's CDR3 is CASSLVASGDTQYF. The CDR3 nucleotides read TGTGCCAGCAGCTTAGTAGCCAGCGGGGATACGCAGTATTTT.

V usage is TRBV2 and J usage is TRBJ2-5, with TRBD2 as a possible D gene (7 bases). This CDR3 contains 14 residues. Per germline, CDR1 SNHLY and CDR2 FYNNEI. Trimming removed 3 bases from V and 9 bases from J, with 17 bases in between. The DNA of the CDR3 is TGTGCCAGCAGTGAGGGGGGGCCGCTCGGGTCCCAGTACTTC. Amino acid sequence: CASSEGGPLGSQYF.

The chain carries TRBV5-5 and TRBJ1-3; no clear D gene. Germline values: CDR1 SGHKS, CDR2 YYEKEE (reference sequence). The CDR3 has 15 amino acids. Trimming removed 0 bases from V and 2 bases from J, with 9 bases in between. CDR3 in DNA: TGTGCCAGCAGCTTGGGTCCAGCAGCTGGAAACACCATATATTTT. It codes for CASSLGPAAGNTIYF.